Only a few counts were recorded for the clone carrying this TCR beta chain. The sample comes from a study of cytotoxic CD8 clonotypes in ibrutinib-treated CLL. Sequencing was designed to attain a depth spanning 1 in 200,000 to 1 in 1 million T cells. Only in-frame clones appear in the TCRdb table, and some are missing; sequencing was by immunoSEQ multiplex PCR. The repertoire consists of over 120,000 clones, with approximately 81% occurring once and the leading ten covering 9.5% to 15%. Frozen PBMC stocks contributed around 2 micrograms of genomic DNA to the TCR beta libraries. The CDR3 covers 14 residues. Per the germline V gene, CDR1 is GTSNPN and CDR2 is SVGIG (reference sequence). V lost 3 bases to trimming and J lost 4 bases, with 12 bases between them.

This material consisted of PBMCs, taken after 12 months of ibrutinib treatment. This TCR was sampled from a human donor with chronic lymphocytic leukemia. The chain is built from TRBV30 and TRBJ2-2; possibly TRBD2 for D (5 bases). CDR3: CAWRLDLSTGELFF. DNA for the CDR3: TGTGCCTGGAGGCTGGACTTGTCCACCGGGGAGCTGTTTTTT.